The present entry profiles one T cell receptor beta chain with its context. These data are taken from a study of CD8 T cells in Susac syndrome. The length of the CDR3 is 12 residues. Trimming cost V 3 bases and J 10 bases, with 10 bases left between them. Germline V gene sequence: CDR1 LGHDT, CDR2 YNNKEL (reference sequence). CD8+ and CD4+ blood T cells underwent TCR beta sequencing. With random hexamers, reverse transcription was performed on about 0.45 to 1 ug of RNA. Each CDR3 protein gets one entry after TCRdb re-called the immunoSEQ multiplex PCR reads with MiXCR. The sample has about 64,000 distinct CDR3 sequences; just under 95% are singletons.

The receptor was isolated from a human donor with multiple sclerosis. Specimen: CD8+ T cells from PBMCs. The genes are TRBV3-1 and TRBJ2-1; D is uncertain. The CDR3 protein is CASSHPAREQFF. CDR3 in DNA: TGTGCCAGCAGCCACCCGGCGCGAGAGCAGTTCTTC.